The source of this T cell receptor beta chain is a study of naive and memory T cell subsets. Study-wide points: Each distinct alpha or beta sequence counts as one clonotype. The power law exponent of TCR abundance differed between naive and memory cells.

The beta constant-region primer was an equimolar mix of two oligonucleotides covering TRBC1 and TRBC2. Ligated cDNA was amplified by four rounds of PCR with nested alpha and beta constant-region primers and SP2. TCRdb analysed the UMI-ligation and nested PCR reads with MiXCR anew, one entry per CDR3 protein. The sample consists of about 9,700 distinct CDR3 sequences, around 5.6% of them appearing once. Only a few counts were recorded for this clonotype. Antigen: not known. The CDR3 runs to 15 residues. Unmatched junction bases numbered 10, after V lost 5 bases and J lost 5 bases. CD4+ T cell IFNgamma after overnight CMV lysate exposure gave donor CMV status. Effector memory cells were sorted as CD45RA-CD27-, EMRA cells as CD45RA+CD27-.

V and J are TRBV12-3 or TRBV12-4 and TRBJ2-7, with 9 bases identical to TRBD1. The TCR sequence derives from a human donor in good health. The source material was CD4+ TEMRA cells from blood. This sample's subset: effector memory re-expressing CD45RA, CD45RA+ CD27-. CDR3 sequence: CASSNTGTGIHEQYF. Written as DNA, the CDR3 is TGTGCCAGCAGTAATACCGGGACAGGGATCCACGAGCAGTACTTC.